The 16 T cell receptor beta chains below were found in one sample sequenced in a study of T cell responses to AZD1222 COVID-19 vaccine. Only in-frame clones appear in the TCRdb table, and some are missing; sequencing was by immunoSEQ multiplex PCR. The repertoire holds 150,000 or so clones, 75% to 95% seen once, with about 3% in the top ten. This sample comprised peripheral blood, obtained on day 0 of MenACWY control vaccination. These receptors were collected from an adult in good health.

The rearrangement uses TRBV11-2 and TRBJ1-2; 9 bases align to TRBD1. Losses at the gene ends were 4 bases for V and 3 bases for J; bases not matched to a gene: 6. Germline V lookup: CDR1 SGHAT, CDR2 FQNNGV. The CDR3 covers 15 residues. This CDR3 reads CASSSYRGRDYGYTF. The CDR3 DNA sequence: TGTGCCAGCAGCTCCTACAGGGGGCGAGACTATGGCTACACCTTC.

The chain links TRBV6-6 to TRBJ1-6; D gene ambiguous. This CDR3 contains 12 residues. Germline CDR1 MNHNY, CDR2 SVGAGI (reference sequence). V dropped 7 bases and J dropped 4 bases, with 5 bases sitting between them. CDR3 sequence (DNA): TGTGCCAGCAAGGAATATAATTCACCCCTCCACTTT. It yields the protein CASKEYNSPLHF.

The V call is TRBV7-2, the J call TRBJ2-2; the D gene is possibly TRBD1 (6 bases). The V and J ends lost 5 bases and 6 bases respectively, with 16 bases between them. CDR1 SGHTA and CDR2 FQGNSA come from the germline V gene. The CDR3 runs to 15 residues. The CDR3 nucleotides read TGTGCCAGCAGCCGCCAACAGGGATCGGCCGGGGAGCTGTTTTTT. Its protein product is CASSRQQGSAGELFF.

The V and J genes are TRBV28 and TRBJ2-3, with 9 bases fitting TRBD2. J lost 1 base, V lost 6 bases, and 2 bases had no gene match. From germline, CDR1 is MDHEN and CDR2 SYDVKM. The CDR3 totals 14 residues. The CDR3 nucleotides read TGTGCCAGCAGAATAGCGGGGGGCACAGATACGCAGTATTTT. As protein: CASRIAGGTDTQYF.

This sequence joins TRBV5-1 and TRBJ2-5; 9 bases map to TRBD1. The CDR3 runs 16 residues. Germline V CDR1 and CDR2: SGHRS, YFSETQ. The V gene end was trimmed by 0 bases and the J gene end by 2 bases; junction bases not matched to a gene: 5. The CDR3: CASSLGGTGRQETQYF. The CDR3 coding sequence is TGCGCCAGCAGCTTGGGTGGGACAGGGCGGCAAGAGACCCAGTACTTC.

The chain combines TRBV10-3 with TRBJ1-1; D possibly corresponds to TRBD1 (6 bases). The CDR3 runs 13 residues. The V end lost 2 bases, the J end lost 4 bases, and 8 bases lay between the germline ends. CDR1 is ENHRY, CDR2 SYGVKD, per germline. The CDR3 nucleotides are TGTGCCATCAGTGAGGGAGGGGGCACTGAAGCTTTCTTT. Translated, it gives CAISEGGGTEAFF.

The rearrangement links TRBV9 to TRBJ1-3; D is uncertain. Trimming cost V 3 bases and J 0 bases, with 16 bases left between them. This CDR3 is built from 17 residues. Germline V gene data show CDR1 as SGDLS and CDR2 as YYNGEE. Here the CDR3 DNA reads TGTGCCAGCAGCGCTAAACCGGACGGGAACTCTGGAAACACCATATATTTT. Translation gives CASSAKPDGNSGNTIYF.

The rearrangement joins TRBV19 to TRBJ1-1; D call uncertain. This CDR3 spans 14 amino acids. Germline CDR1 LNHDA, CDR2 SQIVND (reference sequence). V lost 3 bases, J lost 1 base, and 9 bases lay in between. The chain's CDR3 is CASSMEGQNTEAFF. Here the CDR3 DNA reads TGTGCCAGTAGTATGGAAGGGCAGAACACTGAAGCTTTCTTT. The full variable domain, rest sourced from reference TRBV19 and TRBJ1-1, is DGGITQSPKYLFRKEGQNVTLSCEQNLNHDAMYWYRQDPGQGLRLIYYSQIVNDFQKGDIAEGYSVSREKKESFPLTVTSAQKNPTAFYLCASSMEGQNTEAFFGQGTRLTVV.

This chain links TRBV25-1 with TRBJ2-7; either TRBD1 or TRBD2 may supply D (5 bases each). CDR1 is MGHDK and CDR2 is SYGVNS in the germline V gene. CDR3 length: 17 residues. Trimming left V 1 base short and J 0 bases short, with 16 bases between. The CDR3 DNA is TGTGCCAGCAGTGAATTGGGGCGGGCCTCCTCCTCCTACGAGCAGTACTTC. The encoded protein is CASSELGRASSSYEQYF.

This clone was recorded a few times. This chain connects TRBV27 to TRBJ1-1, with 12 positions matching TRBD1. CDR3 length: 17 amino acids. V shed 6 bases, J shed 1 base, and the junction held 9 bases outside the gene matches. Per germline, CDR1 MNHEY and CDR2 SMNVEV (reference sequence). The CDR3: CASRTAGTGGRNTEAFF. The CDR3 DNA is TGTGCCAGCAGAACCGCTGGGACAGGGGGCAGGAACACTGAAGCTTTCTTT.

The chain joins TRBV5-1 to TRBJ1-2; D gene uncertain. Germline V gives CDR1 SGHRS, CDR2 YFSETQ. V shed 1 base and J shed 7 bases, with 20 bases lying between them. CDR3 length: 16 amino acids. The CDR3 here is CASSLRVGLLGSGYTF. Written as DNA, the CDR3 is TGCGCCAGCAGCTTGAGGGTCGGGTTGTTAGGGTCTGGCTACACCTTC.

For the CDR3, the DNA is TGTGCCAGCAGAGGACAGGGTGTGGATAACTATGGCTACACCTTC. It encodes CASRGQGVDNYGYTF. The V and J genes are TRBV2 and TRBJ1-2, with 8 nucleotides matching TRBD1. With 6 bases clipped from V and 1 base from J, the junction kept 7 bases outside the gene matches. This CDR3 has 15 amino acids. Germline V gene data show CDR1 as SNHLY and CDR2 as FYNNEI.

This sequence joins TRBV28 and TRBJ2-3; D perhaps matches TRBD2 (6 bases). The CDR3 spans 13 residues. V lost 7 bases, J lost 2 bases, and 10 bases lay in between. The V gene's germline CDR1 is MDHEN and CDR2 SYDVKM. The CDR3 loop is CASILANTDTQYF. CDR3 nucleotide sequence: TGTGCCAGCATCCTAGCGAACACAGATACGCAGTATTTT.

Details on this clone: This sample also contains other DNA sequences that code for the same CDR3. The chain employs TRBV7-2 and TRBJ1-3; D not certain. The CDR3 contains 15 residues. The germline V gene has CDR1 SGHTA and CDR2 FQGNSA. V gave up 5 bases and J gave up 0 bases, with 11 bases separating them. This CDR3 is CASSPDLYSGNTIYF. The CDR3 DNA is TGTGCCAGCAGCCCCGACTTATACTCTGGAAACACCATATATTTT.

The chain employs TRBV19 and TRBJ1-5; D unresolved. The CDR3 spans 15 residues. Trimming pared 3 bases from V and 7 bases from J, leaving 16 bases between. Per the germline V gene, CDR1 is LNHDA and CDR2 is SQIVND (reference sequence). The CDR3 loop reads CASSILPPGGQPQHF. The DNA for the CDR3 is TGTGCCAGTAGTATTCTCCCTCCCGGAGGCCAGCCCCAGCATTTT.

DNA for the CDR3: TGCAGCGTTGATGTCACAGGGACCACCGGGGAGCTGTTTTTT. Translated: CSVDVTGTTGELFF. The chain carries TRBV29-1 and TRBJ2-2, with D possibly TRBD1 on 6 matching bases. The V gene lost 3 bases and the J gene lost 4 bases, with 12 bases spanning the gap. The CDR3 extends over 14 amino acids. The V gene's germline CDR1 is SQVTM and CDR2 ANQGSEA.